This T cell receptor (beta chain) originates from a study of T cells in localized non-small cell lung cancer. V lost 1 base, J lost 8 bases, and 11 bases lay in between. Germline-derived CDR1 and CDR2 are SGHAT and FQDESV (reference sequence). This CDR3 spans 13 amino acids. Repertoires were generated with immunoSEQ multiplex PCR, while TCRdb's copy carries only in-frame clones and drops some. The sample carries 45,000 to 55,000 clones, roughly 90% recorded once. Study results and limitations: T cell clonality was highest in uninvolved adjacent lung, above tumor.

Comment on this clone: No antigen is known for it.

The sequencing used peripheral blood, collected before any cancer treatment. The rearrangement uses TRBV11-1 and TRBJ1-2; no firm D call. The sequence came from an older male donor with stage III squamous cell lung carcinoma. The CDR3 DNA follows: TGTGCCAGCAGCTTAGGGGTGAGAGGAGGCTACACCTTC. It codes for CASSLGVRGGYTF. The complete variable domain, with remaining parts taken from reference TRBV11-1 and TRBJ1-2, reads EAEVAQSPRYKITEKSQAVAFWCDPISGHATLYWYRQILGQGPELLVQFQDESVVDDSQLPKDRFSAERLKGVDSTLKIQPAELGDSAMYLCASSLGVRGGYTFGSGTRLTVV.